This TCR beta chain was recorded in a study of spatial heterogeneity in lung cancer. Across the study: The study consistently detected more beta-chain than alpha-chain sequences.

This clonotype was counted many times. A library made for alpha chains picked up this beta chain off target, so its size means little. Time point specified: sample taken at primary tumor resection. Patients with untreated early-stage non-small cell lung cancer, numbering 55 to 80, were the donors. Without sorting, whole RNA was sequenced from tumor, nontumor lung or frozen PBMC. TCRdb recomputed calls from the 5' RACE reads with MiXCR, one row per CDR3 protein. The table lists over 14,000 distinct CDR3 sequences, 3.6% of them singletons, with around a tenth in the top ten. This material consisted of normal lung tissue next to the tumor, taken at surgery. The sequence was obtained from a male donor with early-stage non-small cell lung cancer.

The CDR3 DNA is TGTGCCAGCAGCCCCCAGGGGAGTGTCACAGATACGCAGTATTTT. Amino acid sequence: CASSPQGSVTDTQYF. This chain joins TRBV14 and TRBJ2-3; tentative D call: TRBD1 (6 bases). The CDR3 has 15 amino acids. V was clipped by 4 bases and J by 2 bases, with 13 bases between them. CDR1 is SGHDN and CDR2 is FVKESK in the germline V gene.